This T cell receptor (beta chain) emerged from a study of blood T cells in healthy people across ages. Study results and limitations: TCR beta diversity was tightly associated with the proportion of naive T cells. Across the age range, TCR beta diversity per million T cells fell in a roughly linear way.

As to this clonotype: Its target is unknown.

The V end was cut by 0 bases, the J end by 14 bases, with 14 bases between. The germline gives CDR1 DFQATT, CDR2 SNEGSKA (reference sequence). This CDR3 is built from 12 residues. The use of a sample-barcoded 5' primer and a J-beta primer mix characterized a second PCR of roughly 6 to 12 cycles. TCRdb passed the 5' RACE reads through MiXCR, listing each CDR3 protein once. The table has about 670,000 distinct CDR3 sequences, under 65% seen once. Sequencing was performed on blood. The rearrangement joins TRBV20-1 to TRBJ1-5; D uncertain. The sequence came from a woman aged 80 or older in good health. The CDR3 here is CSARDRTALKHF. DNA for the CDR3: TGCAGTGCTAGAGATCGCACCGCCCTGAAGCATTTT.